This record looks at one TCR beta chain sequence and its context. Its matching antigen is unknown. These data originate in a study of immune cell composition in non-small cell lung cancer. About the study: Lung adenocarcinoma or squamous carcinoma made up most tumours. Study observations and caveats: Top 10 clone scores and clonality were higher in squamous than adenocarcinoma. Clones >0.5% enriched in tumour were rarer in adenocarcinoma (about 35%) than squamous (about 80%).

The V gene's germline CDR1 is MDHEN and CDR2 SYDVKM. The V end was cut by 5 bases, the J end by 4 bases, with 21 bases between. The CDR3 extends over 17 amino acids. Sequencing used immunoSEQ multiplex PCR; TCRdb keeps in-frame clones, though not all of them. The sample carries approximately 3,200 clones, more than 60% recorded once. Specimen: lung tumor tissue. The chain links TRBV28 to TRBJ1-5; possible D gene TRBD1, 5 bases. The clonotype was recovered from a human donor with non-small cell lung cancer. This CDR3 reads CASSGTGTQEGNQPQHF. DNA for the CDR3: TGTGCCAGCAGTGGAACCGGGACCCAGGAGGGGAATCAGCCCCAGCATTTT.